The clone carrying this T cell receptor (beta chain) was detected only a few times. The data were obtained in a study of blood T cell repertoires in COVID-19. Whole-study context: The study drew acute and convalescent COVID-19 samples from the United States, Italy and Spain.

In the original analysis: How many nucleated cells were present was estimated from reference gene primer amplification. Assay used: immunoSEQ multiplex PCR; TCRdb lists only in-frame clones, some missing. The D gene and trimming were derived from the DNA, and the V and J assignments and clone size from that table. The sample consists of hundreds of thousands of clones, just over 85% of them appearing once. Recruits, aged about 18 to 95 years, lived in 25 or so US areas. Allocation to cohorts depended on clinical history reported by the participants. Trimming removed 4 bases at V and 7 bases at J, with 10 bases between. CDR1 ENHRY and CDR2 SYGVKD come from the germline V gene. This CDR3 contains 13 residues.

What was sequenced was PBMCs or T cells enriched from blood (not recorded which). This clonotype was sampled from a man aged 35-49 years who had recovered from COVID-19. The chain recombines TRBV10-3 with TRBJ1-4, with a possible D match to TRBD1 (5 bases). This CDR3 is CAISVGGSEKLFF. CDR3 nucleotides: TGTGCCATCAGTGTCGGGGGTAGTGAAAAACTGTTTTTT.